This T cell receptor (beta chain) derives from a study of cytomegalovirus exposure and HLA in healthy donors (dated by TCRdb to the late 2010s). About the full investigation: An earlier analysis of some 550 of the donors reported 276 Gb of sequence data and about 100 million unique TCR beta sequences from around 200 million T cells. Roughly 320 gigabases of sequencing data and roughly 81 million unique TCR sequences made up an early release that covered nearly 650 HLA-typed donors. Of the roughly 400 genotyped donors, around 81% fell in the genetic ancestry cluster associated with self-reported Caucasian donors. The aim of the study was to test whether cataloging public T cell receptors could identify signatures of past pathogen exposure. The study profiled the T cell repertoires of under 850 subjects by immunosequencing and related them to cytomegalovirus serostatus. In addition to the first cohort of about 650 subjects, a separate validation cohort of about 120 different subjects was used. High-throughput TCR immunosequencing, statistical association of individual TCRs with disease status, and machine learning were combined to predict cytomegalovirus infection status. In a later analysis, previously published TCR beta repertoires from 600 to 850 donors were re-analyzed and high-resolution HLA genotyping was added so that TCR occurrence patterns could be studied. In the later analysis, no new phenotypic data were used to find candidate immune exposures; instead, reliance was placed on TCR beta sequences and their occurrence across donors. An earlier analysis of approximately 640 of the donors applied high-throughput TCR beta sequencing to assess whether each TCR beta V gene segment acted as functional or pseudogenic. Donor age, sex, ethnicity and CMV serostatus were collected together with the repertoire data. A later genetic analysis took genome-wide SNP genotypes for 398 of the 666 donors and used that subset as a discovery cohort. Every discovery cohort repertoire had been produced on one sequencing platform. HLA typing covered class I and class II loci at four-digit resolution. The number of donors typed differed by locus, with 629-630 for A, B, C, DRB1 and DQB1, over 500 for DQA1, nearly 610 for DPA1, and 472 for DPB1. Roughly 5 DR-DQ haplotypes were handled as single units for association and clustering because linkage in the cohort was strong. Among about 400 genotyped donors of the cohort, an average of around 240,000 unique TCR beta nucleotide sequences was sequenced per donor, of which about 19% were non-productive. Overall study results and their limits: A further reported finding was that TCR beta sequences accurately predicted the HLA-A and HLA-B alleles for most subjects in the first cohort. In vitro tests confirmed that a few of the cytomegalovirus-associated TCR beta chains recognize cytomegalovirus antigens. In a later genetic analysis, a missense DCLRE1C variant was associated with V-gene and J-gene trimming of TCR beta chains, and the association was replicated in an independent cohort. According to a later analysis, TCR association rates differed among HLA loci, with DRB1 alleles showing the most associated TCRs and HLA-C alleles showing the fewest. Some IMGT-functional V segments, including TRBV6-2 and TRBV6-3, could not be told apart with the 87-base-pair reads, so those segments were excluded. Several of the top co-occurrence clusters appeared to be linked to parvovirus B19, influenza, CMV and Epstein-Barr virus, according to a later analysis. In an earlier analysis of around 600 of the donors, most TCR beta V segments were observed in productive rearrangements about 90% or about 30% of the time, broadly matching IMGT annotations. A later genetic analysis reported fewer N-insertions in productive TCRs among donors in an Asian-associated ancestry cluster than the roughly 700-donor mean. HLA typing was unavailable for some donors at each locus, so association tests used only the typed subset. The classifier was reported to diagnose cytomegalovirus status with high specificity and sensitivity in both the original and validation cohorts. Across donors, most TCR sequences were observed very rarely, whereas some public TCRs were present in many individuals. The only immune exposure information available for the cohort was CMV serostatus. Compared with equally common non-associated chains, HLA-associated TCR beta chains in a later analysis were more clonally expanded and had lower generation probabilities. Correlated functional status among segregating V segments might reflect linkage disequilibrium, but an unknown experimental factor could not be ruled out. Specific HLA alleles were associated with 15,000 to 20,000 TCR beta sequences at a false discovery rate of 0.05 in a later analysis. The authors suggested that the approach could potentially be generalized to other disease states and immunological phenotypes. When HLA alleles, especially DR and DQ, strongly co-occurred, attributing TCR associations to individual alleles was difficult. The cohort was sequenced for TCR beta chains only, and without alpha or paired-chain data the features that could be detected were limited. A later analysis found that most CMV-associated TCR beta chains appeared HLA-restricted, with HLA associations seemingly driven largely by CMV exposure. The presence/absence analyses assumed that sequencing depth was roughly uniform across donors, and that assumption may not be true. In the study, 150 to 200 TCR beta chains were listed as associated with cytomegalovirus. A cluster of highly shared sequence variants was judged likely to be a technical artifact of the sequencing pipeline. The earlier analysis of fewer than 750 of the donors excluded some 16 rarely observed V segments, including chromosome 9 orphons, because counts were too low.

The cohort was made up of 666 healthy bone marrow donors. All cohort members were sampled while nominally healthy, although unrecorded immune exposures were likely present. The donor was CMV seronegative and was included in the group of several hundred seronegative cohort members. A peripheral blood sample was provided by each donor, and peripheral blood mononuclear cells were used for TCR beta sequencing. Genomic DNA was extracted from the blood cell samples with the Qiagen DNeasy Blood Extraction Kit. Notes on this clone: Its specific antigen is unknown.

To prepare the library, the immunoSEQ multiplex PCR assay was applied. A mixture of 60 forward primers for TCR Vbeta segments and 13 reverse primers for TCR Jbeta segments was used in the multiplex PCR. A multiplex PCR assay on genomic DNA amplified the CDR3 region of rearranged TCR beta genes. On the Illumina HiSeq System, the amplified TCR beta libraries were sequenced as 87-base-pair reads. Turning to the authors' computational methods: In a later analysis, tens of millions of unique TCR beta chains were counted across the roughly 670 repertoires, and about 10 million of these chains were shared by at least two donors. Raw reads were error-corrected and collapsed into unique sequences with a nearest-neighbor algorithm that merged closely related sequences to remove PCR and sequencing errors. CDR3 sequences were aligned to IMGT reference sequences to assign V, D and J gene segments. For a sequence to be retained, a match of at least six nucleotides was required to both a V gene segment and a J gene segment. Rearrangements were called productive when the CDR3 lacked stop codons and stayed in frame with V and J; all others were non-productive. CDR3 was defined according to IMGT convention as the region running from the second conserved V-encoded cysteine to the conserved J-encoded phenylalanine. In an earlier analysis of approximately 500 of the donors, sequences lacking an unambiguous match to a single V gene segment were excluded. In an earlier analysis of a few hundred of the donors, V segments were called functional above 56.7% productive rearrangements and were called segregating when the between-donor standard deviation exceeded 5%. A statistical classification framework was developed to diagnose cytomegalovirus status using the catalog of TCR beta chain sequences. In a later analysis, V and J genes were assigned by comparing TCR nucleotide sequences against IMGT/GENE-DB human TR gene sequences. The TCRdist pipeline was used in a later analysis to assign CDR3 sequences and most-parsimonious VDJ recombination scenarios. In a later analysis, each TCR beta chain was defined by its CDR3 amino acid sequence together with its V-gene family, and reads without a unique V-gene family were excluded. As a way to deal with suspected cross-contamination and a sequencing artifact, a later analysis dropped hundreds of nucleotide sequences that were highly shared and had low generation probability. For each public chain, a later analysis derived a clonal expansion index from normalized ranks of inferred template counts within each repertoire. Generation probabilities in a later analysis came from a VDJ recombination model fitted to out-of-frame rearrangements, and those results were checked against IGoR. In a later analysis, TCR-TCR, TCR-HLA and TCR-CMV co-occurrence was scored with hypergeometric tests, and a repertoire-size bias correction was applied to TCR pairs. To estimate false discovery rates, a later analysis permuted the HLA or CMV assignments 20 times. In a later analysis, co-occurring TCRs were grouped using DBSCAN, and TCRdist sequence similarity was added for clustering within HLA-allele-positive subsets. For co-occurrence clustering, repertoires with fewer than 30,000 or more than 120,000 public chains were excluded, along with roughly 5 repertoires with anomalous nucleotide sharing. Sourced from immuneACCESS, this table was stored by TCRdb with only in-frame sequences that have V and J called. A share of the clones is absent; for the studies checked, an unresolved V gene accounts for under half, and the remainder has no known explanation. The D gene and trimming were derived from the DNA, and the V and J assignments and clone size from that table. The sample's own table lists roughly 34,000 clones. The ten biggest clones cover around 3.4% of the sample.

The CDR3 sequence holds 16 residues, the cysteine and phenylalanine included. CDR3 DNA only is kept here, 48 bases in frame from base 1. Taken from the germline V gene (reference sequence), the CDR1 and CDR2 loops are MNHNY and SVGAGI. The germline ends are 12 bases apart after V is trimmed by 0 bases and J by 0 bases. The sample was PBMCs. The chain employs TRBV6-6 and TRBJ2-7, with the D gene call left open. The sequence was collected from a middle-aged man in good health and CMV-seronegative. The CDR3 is CASSYSSADTSYEQYF. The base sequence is TGTGCCAGCAGTTACTCGAGCGCAGATACCTCCTACGAGCAGTACTTC.